The 18 T cell receptor beta chains in this list originate from one sample, sequenced in a study of cytomegalovirus exposure and HLA in healthy donors (dated by TCRdb to about 2017). The method behind the library was the immunoSEQ multiplex PCR assay. A mixture of 60 forward primers for TCR Vbeta segments and 13 reverse primers for TCR Jbeta segments was used in the multiplex PCR. TCRdb took this table from immuneACCESS and kept in-frame rearrangements with V and J called. Such tables lack part of the clones; where checked against another copy, unresolved V genes explain under half of the gap, and the rest is unexplained. The sample profile shows about 100,000 clones; about 75% of them were found once. The ten largest clones take up roughly 7.7% of the sample. The sample taken for sequencing was PBMCs. The receptors originated from a man aged 40-50 years in good health and CMV-seropositive.

Note on this clone: One end of the junction does not line up with germline, which may come from a read error. Other DNA sequences in this specimen translate into the identical CDR3. DNA of the CDR3: TGTGCCAGTAGTTACTCGACCGGACAGGGCGGGACTGAAGCTTTCTTT. It translates to CASSYSTGQGGTEAFF. The chain links TRBV6-5 to TRBJ1-1, with 8 bases fitting TRBD1. Germline V CDR1 and CDR2: MNHEY, SVGAGI. The CDR3 contains 16 residues.

The CDR3: CASSRAGSTGELFF. The CDR3 region has the DNA TGTGCCAGCAGCCGGGCTGGAAGCACCGGGGAGCTGTTTTTT. This sequence joins TRBV14 and TRBJ2-2; D is undetermined. The V gene's germline CDR1 is SGHDN and CDR2 FVKESK. The CDR3 consists of 14 residues. Trimming removed 4 bases from V and 4 bases from J, with 10 bases in between.

V and J are TRBV7-9 and TRBJ1-2; D is unclear. The CDR3 loop spans 16 amino acids. V lost 4 bases to trimming and J lost 8 bases, with 23 bases between them. Germline V gene data show CDR1 as SEHNR and CDR2 as FQNEAQ (reference sequence). The CDR3 protein is CASSSTETLANGGYTF. Here the CDR3 DNA reads TGTGCCAGCAGCTCTACAGAGACGCTGGCCAATGGAGGCTACACCTTC.

The V call is TRBV7-8, the J call TRBJ1-1; 7 bases are a match to TRBD1. V gave up 5 bases and J gave up 3 bases; unmatched junction bases: 9. This CDR3 contains 15 residues. Germline CDR1 and CDR2: SGHVS and FQNEAQ. The CDR3 sequence: CASSPPGQRYTEAFF. The DNA for the CDR3 is TGTGCCAGCAGCCCCCCGGGACAGCGGTACACTGAAGCTTTCTTT.

This clone has just one count. J is TRBJ2-1 and V is TRBV4-1, with 8 bases that match TRBD2. The CDR3 contains 16 residues. The trim removed 0 bases at V and 5 bases at J, leaving 6 bases unmatched. Looked up from germline, CDR1 is MGHRA and CDR2 is YSYEKL. The CDR3 sequence is CASSQDRAGGNNEQFF. DNA for the CDR3: TGCGCCAGCAGCCAAGACAGGGCGGGAGGTAACAATGAGCAGTTCTTC.

The V and J genes are TRBV15 and TRBJ1-2; the D is unclear. Trimming took 0 bases from V and 2 from J, leaving 4 bases between them. The CDR3 runs to 13 residues. Germline V CDR1 and CDR2: LNHNV, YYDKDF (reference sequence). The chain's CDR3 is CATSRDRNYGYTF. The DNA of the CDR3 is TGTGCCACCAGCAGAGACAGGAACTATGGCTACACCTTC.

The genes are TRBV5-4 and TRBJ2-5; 7 nucleotides match TRBD2. Germline CDR1 is SGHNT and CDR2 is YYREEE (reference sequence). V dropped 3 bases and J dropped 0; count of bases not matched to a gene: 2. The CDR3 extends over 14 amino acids. The CDR3 nucleotides read TGTGCCAGCAGCTCTACTAGCGACCAAGAGACCCAGTACTTC. Residues: CASSSTSDQETQYF.

The V gene is TRBV5-1, the J gene TRBJ2-7; the match to TRBD1 covers 9 bases. J lost 6 bases, V lost 0 bases, and 4 bases had no gene match. Germline-derived CDR1 and CDR2 are SGHRS and YFSETQ. The CDR3 has 14 residues. The CDR3 loop is CASSLAGQGGEQYF. CDR3 sequence (DNA): TGCGCCAGCAGCTTGGCGGGACAGGGAGGCGAGCAGTACTTC.

The chain combines TRBV28 with TRBJ1-4; TRBD1 matches 7 bases. The CDR3 runs 15 residues. V lost 5 bases to trimming and J lost 7 bases; unmatched junction nucleotides: 10. The V gene's germline CDR1 is MDHEN and CDR2 SYDVKM. CDR3 amino acids: CASSLDRERVEKLFF. The CDR3 DNA follows: TGTGCCAGCAGTCTCGACAGGGAGCGGGTTGAAAAACTGTTTTTT.

The rearrangement joins TRBV9 to TRBJ1-5; TRBD1 might be the D (6 bases). With 0 bases removed from V and 7 bases from J, the gap between germline ends came to 14 bases. Germline CDR1 and CDR2: SGDLS and YYNGEE. The CDR3 contains 15 residues. The CDR3 here is CASSVGWGGEQPQHF. The CDR3 nucleotides read TGTGCCAGCAGCGTAGGGTGGGGGGGCGAACAGCCCCAGCATTTT.

There are a few counts of this clone. The chain uses TRBV19 and TRBJ2-5; 8 bases are shared with TRBD2. The CDR3 covers 15 residues. Germline assignment: CDR1 LNHDA and CDR2 SQIVND (reference sequence). J lost 1 base, V lost 1 base, and 2 bases had no gene match. The CDR3 is CASSIAGGIQETQYF. CDR3 bases: TGTGCCAGTAGTATAGCGGGGGGGATCCAAGAGACCCAGTACTTC.

This chain joins TRBV5-1 and TRBJ2-1, with 12 bases identical to TRBD1. CDR1 is SGHRS and CDR2 is YFSETQ in the germline V gene. The CDR3 runs to 14 residues. The CDR3 sequence is CASTGTGGNNEQFF. The CDR3 DNA is TGCGCTTCAACCGGGACAGGGGGCAACAATGAGCAGTTCTTC.

The rearrangement uses TRBV7-2 and TRBJ2-2; 8 bases are shared with TRBD1. The V gene's germline CDR1 is SGHTA and CDR2 FQGNSA. Trimming cost V 6 bases and J 2 bases; bases outside gene matches: 5. This CDR3 is built from 15 residues. The CDR3 protein is CASSYTGGNTGELFF. DNA for the CDR3: TGTGCCAGCAGTTACACAGGGGGAAACACCGGGGAGCTGTTTTTT.

The chain carries TRBV4-1 and TRBJ2-1; D not certain. CDR1 and CDR2 from the germline V gene are MGHRA and YSYEKL. V lost 0 bases and J lost 8, with 11 bases in between. The CDR3 has 14 amino acids. The CDR3 DNA is TGCGCCAGCAGCCAAGATCGGTACTATTATGAGCAGTTCTTC. Protein sequence: CASSQDRYYYEQFF.

The chain recombines TRBV27 with TRBJ2-5; the match to TRBD2 covers 11 bases. This CDR3 is built from 15 residues. The germline V gene encodes CDR1 MNHEY and CDR2 SMNVEV (reference sequence). The ends lost 5 bases at V and 2 bases at J; junction bases unmatched: 4. The CDR3 bases are TGTGCCAGCAGTAGCGGGACTAGCGGTCAAGAGACCCAGTACTTC. This codes for CASSSGTSGQETQYF.

The J gene is TRBJ1-2, the V gene TRBV18; 7 nucleotides line up with TRBD1. The V segment lost 2 bases and the J segment 5 bases; nucleotides outside the gene matches: 8. The CDR3 extends over 15 amino acids. The germline gives CDR1 KGHSH, CDR2 LQKENI. CDR3 protein: CASSPELGTDYGYTF. The CDR3 DNA reads TGTGCCAGCTCACCAGAGTTGGGGACAGATTATGGCTACACCTTC.

This clone was picked up a small number of times. The genes are TRBV29-1 and TRBJ1-1; 9 positions agree with TRBD1. The CDR3 contains 13 residues. V lost 6 bases to trimming and J lost 3 bases; unmatched junction nucleotides: 5. CDR1 SQVTM and CDR2 ANQGSEA come from the germline V gene. The CDR3 DNA reads as TGCAGCGTCTCCAGACAGGGGGACACTGAAGCTTTCTTT. This codes for CSVSRQGDTEAFF.

This clone turned up a few times. This sequence joins TRBV4-1 and TRBJ2-1, with 7 nucleotides matching TRBD2. The germline CDR1 and CDR2 sequences are MGHRA and YSYEKL. The CDR3 runs to 16 residues. Trimming cost V 1 base and J 1 base; bases outside gene matches: 4. The chain's CDR3 is CASSQVGRESYNEQFF. In DNA form, the CDR3 reads TGCGCCAGCAGCCAAGTGGGGAGGGAGTCCTACAATGAGCAGTTCTTC.